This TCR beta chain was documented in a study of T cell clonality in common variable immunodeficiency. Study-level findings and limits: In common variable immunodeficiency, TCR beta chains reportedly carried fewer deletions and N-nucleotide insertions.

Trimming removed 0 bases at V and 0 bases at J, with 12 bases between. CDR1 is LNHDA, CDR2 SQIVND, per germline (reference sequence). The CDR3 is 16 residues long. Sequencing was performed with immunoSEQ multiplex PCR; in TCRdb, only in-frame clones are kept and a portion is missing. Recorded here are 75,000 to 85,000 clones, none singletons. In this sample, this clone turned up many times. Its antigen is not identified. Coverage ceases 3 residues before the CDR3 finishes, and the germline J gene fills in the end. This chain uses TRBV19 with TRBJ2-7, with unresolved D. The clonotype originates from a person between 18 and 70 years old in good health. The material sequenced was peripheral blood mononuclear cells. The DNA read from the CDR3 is TGTGCCAGTAGTATAGATCTCGGCGGCCACTCCTACGAG. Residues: CASSIDLGGHSYE. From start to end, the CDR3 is CASSIDLGGHSYEQYF. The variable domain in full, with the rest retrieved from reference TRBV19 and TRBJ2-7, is DGGITQSPKYLFRKEGQNVTLSCEQNLNHDAMYWYRQDPGQGLRLIYYSQIVNDFQKGDIAEGYSVSREKKESFPLTVTSAQKNPTAFYLCASSIDLGGHSYEQYFGPGTRLTVT.